This T cell receptor beta chain was sequenced for a study of cytomegalovirus exposure and HLA in healthy donors. Study-wide findings and caveats: First-cohort TCR clusters were later found to tend to co-occur in the 130 or so validation repertoires. Both high specificity and high sensitivity reportedly marked the classifier's diagnosis of cytomegalovirus status. Researchers counted around 160 TCR beta chains as cytomegalovirus-associated.

This clone has only one observation. Its antigen is unknown. The protocol was immunoSEQ multiplex PCR, while the TCRdb copy is restricted to in-frame clones and leaves out a portion. The top ten clones hold 20% to 25% of a sample with some 140,000 clones, approximately 86% of them seen once. The CDR3 extends over 14 amino acids. Germline V gives CDR1 MNHEY, CDR2 SVGAGI. Trimming took 10 bases from V and 1 from J, leaving 17 bases between them. The sequenced material came from PBMCs. The chain uses TRBV6-5 and TRBJ2-7, with D unclear. The TCR originated in a man aged 18 to 29 in good health and CMV-seropositive. The CDR3 DNA reads TGTGCCACCCACGACGCGGATGGGTCCTACGAGCAGTACTTC. Protein sequence: CATHDADGSYEQYF.